The clone carrying this T cell receptor beta chain has just one count. Its ends do not fully match the called genes, so a read error is possible. These data are taken from a study of blood T cell repertoires in COVID-19. Study overall: T cells, B-cell-depleted T cells, or PBMCs provided the cDNA or gDNA that served as material.

Researchers sorted participants into cohorts using their self-reported clinical history. Using immunoSEQ multiplex PCR, the repertoire was profiled, and TCRdb retains in-frame clones only, with some absent. The sample yields around 170,000 clones, under 90% seen once. The receptor comes from a man between 50 and 59 years old who had recovered from COVID-19. The sequencing sample was made of PBMCs or T cells enriched from blood (not recorded which).

The CDR3 sequence is CVSSLDQGVETQYF. In DNA form, the CDR3 reads TGTGTCAGCAGCTTAGATCAAGGGGTTGAGACCCAGTACTTC. V is TRBV11-2 and J is TRBJ2-5, with D perhaps matching TRBD1 (5 bases). The CDR3 is made up of 14 amino acids. CDR1 is SGHAT and CDR2 is FQNNGV in the germline V gene.